These 5 T cell receptor beta chains share one sample of origin, sequenced in a study of vaccination and CD4 T cells after COVID-19. Sequenced with the Oncomine TCR Beta short-read assay was DNA taken from cultured CD4+ T cells. A single record per CDR3 protein comes from TCRdb applying MiXCR to the PCR reads. The profile shows roughly 19,000 distinct CDR3 sequences, approximately 53% of them singletons. Their target antigens are unknown. Treatment specified: roughly 10-day PBMC culture with coronavirus spike peptide pools or control peptides (ViraFEST assay). Sequenced input: CD4+ T cells from blood, cultured in vitro. The receptors stem from a human donor who had recovered from COVID-19.

V usage is TRBV19 and J usage is TRBJ1-1, with D possibly TRBD1 on 5 matching bases. CDR3 length equals 16 residues. CDR1 is LNHDA, CDR2 SQIVND, per germline (reference sequence). Trimming removed 2 bases at V and 5 bases at J, with 18 bases between. The CDR3 reads CASSISAGRATTEAFF. The CDR3 DNA reads TGTGCCAGTAGTATATCGGCGGGGCGCGCGACTACTGAAGCTTTCTTT.

As for this clonotype: A junction boundary mismatches the germline segment, possibly from a read error. V gene TRBV6-5 combines with J gene TRBJ1-1; 8 bases fit TRBD1. Per germline, CDR1 MNHEY and CDR2 SVGAGI. This CDR3 has 14 amino acids. The CDR3 nucleotides read TGTGCCAGCAGTTACACCCGGACAGGGTCTGAAGCTTCCTTT. This sequence encodes CASSYTRTGSEASF.

This clonotype has only one observation. CDR3 sequence reads: CASSSRQPQHF. CDR3 DNA: TGTGCCAGCAGTAGCAGACAGCCCCAGCATTTT. The rearrangement uses TRBV5-8 and TRBJ1-5; D unresolved. Germline V gives CDR1 SGHTS, CDR2 YDEGEE. V lost 5 bases and J 7 bases, leaving 7 bases between the germline ends. CDR3 length: 11 residues.

In this sample, this clonotype turned up once. At one of its ends the junction is not consistent with the germline gene, which may arise from a read error. As DNA, the CDR3 is TGTGCCAGCAGTTTATCGGGGGGCCCCATCTATGGCCACACCTTC. It translates to CASSLSGGPIYGHTF. This chain links TRBV27 with TRBJ1-2, with a possible D match to TRBD1 (6 bases). The CDR3 is made up of 15 amino acids. CDR1 and CDR2 (germline): MNHEY, SMNVEV (reference sequence).

Only a few counts were recorded for this clonotype. V and J are TRBV7-2 and TRBJ1-1; D ambiguous. V shed 5 bases and J shed 10 bases, with 11 bases lying between them. The V gene's germline CDR1 is SGHTA and CDR2 FQGNSA. There are 11 residues in the CDR3. The CDR3 sequence is CASSLPPGAFF. In DNA form, the CDR3 reads TGTGCCAGCAGCCTCCCTCCGGGAGCTTTCTTT.